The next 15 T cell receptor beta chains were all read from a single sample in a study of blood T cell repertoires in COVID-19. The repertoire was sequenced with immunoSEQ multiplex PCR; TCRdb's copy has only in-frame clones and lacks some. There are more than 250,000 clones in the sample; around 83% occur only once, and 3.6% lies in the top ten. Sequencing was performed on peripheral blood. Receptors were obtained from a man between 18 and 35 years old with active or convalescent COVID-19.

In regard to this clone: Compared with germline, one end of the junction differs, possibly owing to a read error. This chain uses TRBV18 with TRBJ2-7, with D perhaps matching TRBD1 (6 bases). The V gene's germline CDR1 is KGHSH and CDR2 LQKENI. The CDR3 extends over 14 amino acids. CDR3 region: CASSPPVCGDTKVF. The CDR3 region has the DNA TGTGCCAGCTCACCACCTGTTTGTGGGGACACCAAAGTGTTC.

CDR3 sequence reads: CATSRDLGAVDEKLFF. In nucleotides, the CDR3 is TGTGCCACCAGCAGAGATTTAGGGGCAGTGGATGAAAAACTGTTTTTT. This rearrangement joins TRBV15 to TRBJ1-4, with D perhaps TRBD1 (5 bases). With 0 bases removed from V and 6 bases from J, the gap between germline ends came to 14 bases. Germline V gene data show CDR1 as LNHNV and CDR2 as YYDKDF (reference sequence). The CDR3 runs to 16 residues.

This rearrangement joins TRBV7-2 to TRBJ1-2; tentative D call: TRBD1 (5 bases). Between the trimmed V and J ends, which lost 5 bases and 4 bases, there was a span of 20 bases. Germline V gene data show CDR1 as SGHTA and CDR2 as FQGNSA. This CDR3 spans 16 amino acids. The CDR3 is CASSHRRAAISYGYTF. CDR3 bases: TGTGCCAGCAGCCACAGGAGGGCAGCTATTTCCTATGGCTACACCTTC. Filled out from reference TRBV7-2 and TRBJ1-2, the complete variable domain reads GAGVSQSPSNKVTEKGKDVELRCDPISGHTALYWYRQSLGQGLEFLIYFQGNSAPDKSGLPSDRFSAERTGGSVSTLTIQRTQQEDSAVYLCASSHRRAAISYGYTFGSGTRLTVV.

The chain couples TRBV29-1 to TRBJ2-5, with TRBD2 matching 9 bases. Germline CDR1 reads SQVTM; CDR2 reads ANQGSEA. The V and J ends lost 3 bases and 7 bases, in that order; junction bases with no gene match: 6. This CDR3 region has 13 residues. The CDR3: CSVESGGLRTQYF. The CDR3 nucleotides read TGCAGCGTTGAGAGCGGGGGGCTCAGGACCCAGTACTTC.

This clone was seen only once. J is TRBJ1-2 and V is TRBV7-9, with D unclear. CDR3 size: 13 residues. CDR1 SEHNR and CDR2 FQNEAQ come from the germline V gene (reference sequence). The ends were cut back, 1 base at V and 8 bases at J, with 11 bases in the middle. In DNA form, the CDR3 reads TGTGCCAGCAGCTTAGTCGGCGGCGGGGGCTACACCTTC. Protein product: CASSLVGGGGYTF.

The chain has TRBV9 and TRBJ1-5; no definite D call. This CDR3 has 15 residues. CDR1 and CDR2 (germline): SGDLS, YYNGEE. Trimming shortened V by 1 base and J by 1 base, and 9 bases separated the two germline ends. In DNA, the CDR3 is TGTGCCAGCAGCGTATACGGTGAGAGCAATCAGCCCCAGCATTTT. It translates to CASSVYGESNQPQHF.

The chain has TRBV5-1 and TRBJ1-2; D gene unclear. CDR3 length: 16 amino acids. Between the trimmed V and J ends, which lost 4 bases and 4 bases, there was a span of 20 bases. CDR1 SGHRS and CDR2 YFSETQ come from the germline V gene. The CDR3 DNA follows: TGCGCCAGCAGCCCGCGATTGGAGAACTCTGGCTATGGCTACACCTTC. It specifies CASSPRLENSGYGYTF.

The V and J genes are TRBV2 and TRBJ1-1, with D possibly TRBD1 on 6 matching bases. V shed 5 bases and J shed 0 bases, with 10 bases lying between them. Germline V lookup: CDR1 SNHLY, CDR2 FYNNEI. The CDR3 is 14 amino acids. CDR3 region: CASSLQGMNTEAFF. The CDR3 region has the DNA TGTGCCAGCAGTCTGCAGGGGATGAACACTGAAGCTTTCTTT.

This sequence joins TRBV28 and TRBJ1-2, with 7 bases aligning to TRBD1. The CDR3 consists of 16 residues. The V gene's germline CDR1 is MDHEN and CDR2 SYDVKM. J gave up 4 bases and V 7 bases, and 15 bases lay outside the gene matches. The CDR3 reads CASNLGGQMGTYGYTF. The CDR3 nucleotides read TGTGCCAGCAACCTCGGGGGACAGATGGGAACCTATGGCTACACCTTC.

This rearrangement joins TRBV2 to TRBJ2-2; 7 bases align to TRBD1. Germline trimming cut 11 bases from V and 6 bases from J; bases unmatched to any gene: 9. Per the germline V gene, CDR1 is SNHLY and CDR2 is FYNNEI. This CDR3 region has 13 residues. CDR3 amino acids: CAFFRGSSGELFF. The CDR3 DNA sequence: TGTGCCTTCTTCAGGGGGTCGTCCGGGGAGCTGTTTTTT.

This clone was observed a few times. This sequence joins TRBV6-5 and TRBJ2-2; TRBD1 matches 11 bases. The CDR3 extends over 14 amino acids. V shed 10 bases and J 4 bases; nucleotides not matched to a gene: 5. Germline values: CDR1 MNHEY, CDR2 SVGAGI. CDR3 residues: CATRTGGTTGELFF. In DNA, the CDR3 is TGTGCCACCCGGACAGGGGGCACCACCGGGGAGCTGTTTTTT.

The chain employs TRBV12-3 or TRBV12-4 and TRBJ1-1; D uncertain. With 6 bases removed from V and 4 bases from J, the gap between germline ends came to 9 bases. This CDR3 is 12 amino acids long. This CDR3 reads CASRSSGTEAFF. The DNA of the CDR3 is TGTGCCAGCAGGTCCTCGGGCACTGAAGCTTTCTTT.

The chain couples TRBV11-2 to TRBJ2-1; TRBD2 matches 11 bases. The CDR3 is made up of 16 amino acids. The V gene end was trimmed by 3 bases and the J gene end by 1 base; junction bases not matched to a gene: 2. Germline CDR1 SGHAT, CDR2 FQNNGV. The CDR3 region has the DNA TGTGCCAGCAGCTTGGGACTAGCGGATTCCTACAATGAGCAGTTCTTC. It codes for CASSLGLADSYNEQFF.

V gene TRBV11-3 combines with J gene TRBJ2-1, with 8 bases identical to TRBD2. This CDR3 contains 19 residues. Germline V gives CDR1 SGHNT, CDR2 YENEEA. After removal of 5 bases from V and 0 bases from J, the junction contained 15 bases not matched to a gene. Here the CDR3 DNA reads TGTGCCAGCAGCGTATGGGACGGGACTAGTCTATACTCCTACAATGAGCAGTTCTTC. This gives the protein CASSVWDGTSLYSYNEQFF.

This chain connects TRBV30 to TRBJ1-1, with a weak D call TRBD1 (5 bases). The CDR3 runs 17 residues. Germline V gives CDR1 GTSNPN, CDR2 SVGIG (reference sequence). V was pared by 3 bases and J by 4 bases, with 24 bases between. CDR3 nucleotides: TGTGCCTGGAGATCATTGGGGCAGTCCTCCTACCCCACTGAAGCTTTCTTT. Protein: CAWRSLGQSSYPTEAFF. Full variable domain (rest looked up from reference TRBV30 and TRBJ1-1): SQTIHQWPATLVQPVGSPLSLECTVEGTSNPNLYWYRQAAGRGLQLLFYSVGIGQISSEVPQNLSASRPQDRQFILSSKKLLLSDSGFYLCAWRSLGQSSYPTEAFFGQGTRLTVV.